This paragraph covers one TCR beta chain sequence. No antigen is known for it. Sequencing relied on a cDNA template that was reverse transcribed from extracted RNA. Clones were read by immunoSEQ multiplex PCR, and TCRdb kept only the in-frame ones, dropping some. This table has about 74,000 clones, around 30% appearing once. The data derive from a study of CD8+ T cells in alopecia areata. The overall study: Treated patients were scored for severity by percent of scalp affected. Broader study findings: Sharing of TCR sequences between patients (possibly for HLA-related reasons) was less clear than in mice.

CDR3 length: 15 amino acids. V dropped 3 bases and J dropped 8; count of bases not matched to a gene: 11. Germline V gene lookup returns CDR1 SQVTM and CDR2 ANQGSEA. Treatment described: oral pan-JAK inhibitor, 5-10 mg twice daily. The receptor's source is a human donor with alopecia areata. The sample was CD8+ T cells sorted from blood, taken at week 4, from a patient treated with tofacitinib. The chain uses TRBV29-1 and TRBJ1-4, with TRBD1 identical over 8 bases. This chain's CDR3 is CSVEDRVGRWEKLFF. The CDR3, as DNA: TGCAGCGTTGAGGACAGGGTGGGAAGATGGGAAAAACTGTTTTTT.